This entry lists 20 T cell receptor beta chains sequenced from one sample in a study of tumor-infiltrating lymphocytes in primary liver carcinoma. Alongside blood RNA obtained from unsorted whole blood, germline DNA was also extracted. TCR beta cDNA was made from 400 to 600 ng total RNA with a constant-region primer. Slightly modified ARM-PCR, run as three nested multiplex PCR rounds, produced the TCR beta libraries. TRBV1-TRBV30 forward primers paired with a C-beta reverse primer were used in the first two PCR rounds, which ran roughly 10 cycles each. TCRdb re-analysed the multiplex PCR reads in MiXCR, keeping a single row per CDR3 protein. The sample yields fewer than 400,000 distinct CDR3 sequences, approximately 60% seen once. Source material: peripheral blood. The receptors were gathered from a man in his forties or fifties with primary liver carcinoma and hepatitis B virus infection.

About this clonotype: The germline gene is not matched at one end of the junction; a read error may be the cause. The J gene is TRBJ2-1, the V gene TRBV6-6; 9 bases align to TRBD2. Germline values: CDR1 MNHNY, CDR2 SVGAGI (reference sequence). The CDR3 loop spans 15 amino acids. CDR3 bases: TGTGTCAGCCGCCTTTCGGCGGGAGGGCCGAATGAGCAGTTCTTC. Protein product: CVSRLSAGGPNEQFF.

There are many counts of this clonotype. This rearrangement joins TRBV29-1 to TRBJ2-4; 7 bases are shared with TRBD1. Germline CDR1 and CDR2: SQVTM and ANQGSEA. The CDR3 loop spans 13 amino acids. V trimming: 5 bases; J trimming: 7 bases; junction bases outside the gene matches: 8. The CDR3 loop reads CSVTDRWGNIQYF. The DNA for the CDR3 is TGCAGCGTTACGGACAGGTGGGGGAACATTCAGTACTTC.

The rearrangement links TRBV23-1 to TRBJ2-1; TRBD1 agrees at 8 bases. TRBV23-1 is an ORF, with its function uncertain. The J segment lost 7 bases and the V segment lost 1 base, leaving 3 bases of the junction unmatched. This CDR3 region has 14 residues. This chain's CDR3 is CASSQWDRRNEQFF. The CDR3 DNA sequence: TGCGCCAGCAGTCAATGGGACAGGCGTAATGAGCAGTTCTTC.

This clonotype was recorded many times. The J gene is TRBJ2-2, the V gene TRBV6-5, with 10 bases matching TRBD1. The CDR3 extends over 16 amino acids. The germline gives CDR1 MNHEY, CDR2 SVGAGI. V lost 1 base, J lost 7 bases, and 6 bases stayed unmatched. The CDR3 DNA reads as TGTGCCAGCAGTTACTTCCCGGGACAGGGGAACGGGGAGCTGTTTTTT. Encoded protein: CASSYFPGQGNGELFF.

The chain joins TRBV7-9 to TRBJ1-6; 9 positions match TRBD1. After removal of 5 bases from V and 3 bases from J, the junction contained 11 bases not matched to a gene. This CDR3 spans 18 amino acids. The germline CDR1 and CDR2 sequences are SEHNR and FQNEAQ (reference sequence). The DNA of the CDR3 is TGTGCCAGCAGCCCCCAGTTCGGACAGGGGAACTATAATTCACCCCTCCACTTT. Translated: CASSPQFGQGNYNSPLHF.

A remark on this clonotype: Germline and junction disagree at one end, which may indicate a read error. V is TRBV11-2 and J is TRBJ2-2; D gene unclear. The CDR3 runs to 16 residues. From germline, CDR1 is SGHAT and CDR2 FQNNGV. CDR3 protein: CVSRQPGRTNTGELFF. As DNA, the CDR3 is TGTGTCAGCAGACAACCAGGACGGACGAACACCGGGGAGCTGTTTTTT.

This clonotype has more than one count but fewer than ten. The genes are TRBV14 and TRBJ2-5, with 7 bases matching TRBD2. The CDR3 has 16 residues. CDR1 is SGHDN and CDR2 is FVKESK in the germline V gene. J lost 1 base, V lost 3 bases, and 8 bases had no gene match. Here the CDR3 reads CASSQIGTTFQETQYF. As DNA, the CDR3 is TGTGCCAGCAGCCAGATCGGGACTACCTTCCAAGAGACCCAGTACTTC.

This clonotype was detected only a few times. This chain connects TRBV12-3 or TRBV12-4 to TRBJ2-7; 13 bases fit TRBD2. The ends lost 3 bases at V and 1 base at J; junction bases unmatched: 9. This CDR3 contains 18 residues. The CDR3 nucleotides read TGTGCCAGCAGTTTCCCGACTAGCGGGAGGCTGAGATCCTACGAGCAGTACTTC. It encodes CASSFPTSGRLRSYEQYF.

Worth noting for this clonotype: A much bigger clone sits one base away, suggesting this may be a read error. V usage is TRBV6-2 or TRBV6-3 and J usage is TRBJ2-2; 7 bases align to TRBD2. This CDR3 spans 16 amino acids. Germline V gene data show CDR1 as MNHEY and CDR2 as SVGEGT. The CDR3: CASSLLSPSGGGEMFF. Here the CDR3 DNA reads TGTGCCAGCAGTCTCCTAAGTCCTAGCGGTGGCGGGGAGATGTTTTTT.

In its sample, this clonotype was seen a few times. This sequence joins TRBV12-3 or TRBV12-4 and TRBJ1-5; TRBD1 matches 8 bases. The CDR3 totals 15 residues. V was pared by 5 bases and J by 2 bases, with 5 bases of the junction left unmatched. The chain's CDR3 is CASSPLTGGNQPQHF. The CDR3 DNA follows: TGTGCCAGCAGTCCGCTGACAGGGGGCAATCAGCCCCAGCATTTT.

To note about this clonotype: This may come from a read error, since a much larger clone is one base off. V and J are TRBV5-5 and TRBJ1-2; D is unresolved. The CDR3 runs to 15 residues. The V gene lost 6 bases and the J gene lost 4 bases, with 19 bases spanning the gap. Germline CDR1 and CDR2: SGHKS and YYEKEE (reference sequence). CDR3 sequence: CASKAEDRYSYGYTF. CDR3 bases: TGTGCCAGCAAAGCAGAGGACCGTTATAGCTATGGCTACACCTTC.

This clonotype was picked up one time. Since a much larger clone is just one base distant, this may be a read error. This chain links TRBV12-3 or TRBV12-4 with TRBJ1-6, with D possibly being TRBD1 (5 bases). The V end lost 2 bases, the J end lost 6 bases, and 8 bases lay between the germline ends. This CDR3 is built from 14 residues. The chain's CDR3 is CASSLKGCNSPLHF. CDR3 DNA: TGTGCCAGCAGTTTAAAGGGGTGTAATTCACCCCTCCACTTT.

The chain joins TRBV28 to TRBJ1-5; D is possibly TRBD1 (5 bases). V lost 4 bases, J lost 4 bases, and 17 bases lay in between. Germline assignment: CDR1 MDHEN and CDR2 SYDVKM. This CDR3 is 16 amino acids long. The CDR3 region is CASSSPLGVPNQPQHF. DNA of the CDR3: TGTGCCAGCAGTTCCCCCTTGGGGGTACCTAATCAGCCCCAGCATTTT.

This clonotype has only one observation. A clone one base away is much larger, so this may be a read error. This CDR3 is CASSYDGLISNEQYF. As DNA, the CDR3 is TGTGCCAGCAGTTACGACGGACTTATCTCCAACGAGCAGTACTTC. The chain links TRBV6-2 or TRBV6-3 to TRBJ2-7; D possibly corresponds to TRBD2 (5 bases). Germline values: CDR1 MNHEY, CDR2 SVGEGT. The length of the CDR3 is 15 residues.

As for this clonotype: The junction does not match germline at one end; this may be a read error. The chain joins TRBV6-2 or TRBV6-3 to TRBJ1-5; D is ambiguous. The germline gives CDR1 MNHEY, CDR2 SVGEGT. This CDR3 region has 15 residues. The CDR3 DNA reads as TGTACCAGCAGGCGAAGAGTCGTAGACAATCAGCCCCAGCATTTT. Amino acid sequence: CTSRRRVVDNQPQHF.

This clonotype showed up many times. This chain joins TRBV11-2 and TRBJ2-7; D might be TRBD1 (5 bases). The V end lost 5 bases, the J end lost 4 bases, and 15 bases lay between the germline ends. Germline V lookup: CDR1 SGHAT, CDR2 FQNNGV. This CDR3 has 14 amino acids. The CDR3 nucleotides are TGTGCCAGCAGCCTCGGACATACGATTTACGAGCAGTACTTC. It yields the protein CASSLGHTIYEQYF.

This clonotype was detected ten times or more. V and J are TRBV29-1 and TRBJ2-3, with 10 positions matching TRBD1. The CDR3 sequence is 14 residues long. The J segment lost 3 bases and the V segment lost 8 bases, leaving 8 bases of the junction unmatched. CDR1 is SQVTM, CDR2 ANQGSEA, per germline. CDR3 coding DNA: TGCAGCACCAGACAGGGGGCTATAACAGATACGCAGTATTTT. It translates to CSTRQGAITDTQYF.

This clonotype was observed once. A much larger clonotype is one base distant, so this may be a read error. Since the CDR3 does not end with the conserved phenylalanine or tryptophan, this likely comes from a read error. The V and J genes are TRBV6-6 and TRBJ1-4, with D unclear. The V gene lost 5 bases and the J gene lost 4 bases, with 14 bases spanning the gap. The CDR3 length is 15 residues. Germline lookup yields CDR1 MNHNY and CDR2 SVGAGI (reference sequence). This chain's CDR3 is CASSLYRRNNEKLFS. CDR3 coding DNA: TGTGCCAGCAGTCTATACAGAAGAAATAATGAAAAACTGTTTTCT.

As concerns this clonotype: At one end, the junction sequence differs from germline, possibly due to a read error. This rearrangement joins TRBV11-2 to TRBJ2-1; D possibly matches TRBD1 or TRBD2 (6 bases each). Per the germline V gene, CDR1 is SGHAT and CDR2 is FQNNGV. The CDR3 has 14 residues. The CDR3 sequence: CASSFGGSCNEQSF. For the CDR3, the DNA is TGTGCCAGCAGCTTCGGGGGCTCCTGCAATGAGCAGTCCTTC.

The chain has TRBV6-2 or TRBV6-3 and TRBJ2-5; 9 bases map to TRBD2. After removal of 10 bases from V and 12 bases from J, the junction contained 21 bases not matched to a gene. The CDR3 extends over 15 amino acids. CDR1 is MNHEY, CDR2 SVGEGT, per germline. The chain's CDR3 is CATRGGGHIQEIKYF. In nucleotides, the CDR3 is TGTGCCACCCGCGGGGGGGGCCACATCCAAGAGATCAAGTACTTC.